The source of this T cell receptor beta chain is a study of blood T cell repertoires in COVID-19 (dated by TCRdb to the early 2020s). For the study in its entirety: Collaborator samples came from the United States, Italy and Spain and covered acute and convalescent phases of COVID-19. The material from the prospective study consisted of cDNA or gDNA derived from T cells, B-cell-depleted T cells, or PBMCs. Subjects who had been exposed to COVID-19, were actively infected with it, or had recovered from it provided the deeply sampled blood TCRbeta repertoires that made up the dataset. A freely available public database, intended as a resource for researchers studying the immune response to SARS-CoV-2, is where the repertoires were released. Samples were obtained from the ongoing ImmuneRACE study (first 160 participants) and from 1,254 subjects provided by 6 global collaborators. A de-identified subject ID, COVID-19 status, age in years and sex were almost always included in the sample metadata. Where HLA class I and class II types were available, the types were taken from metadata supplied by the sample provider, not from assay-based typing. The study at large found these results: The amount of clinical and demographic metadata varied by source and participant and was provided uncurated.

The germline V gene encodes CDR1 LNHDA and CDR2 SQIVND (reference sequence). V has 5 bases trimmed and J has 6 bases trimmed; junction bases matching no gene number 3. The CDR3 runs 13 residues from the cysteine to the phenylalanine. Only CDR3 DNA remains: 39 bases, in frame from the first base. A note on this clone: The antigen this receptor binds is unknown. No base-level quality is on record; no much larger clone is a single base apart.

Whole blood was collected in K2EDTA tubes by collaborating institutions according to the institutions' own protocols. For TCRbeta analysis, collaborators shipped samples in one of three forms: frozen whole blood, isolated PBMCs, or DNA extracted from either of those sample types. TCRbeta CDR3 regions were amplified from genomic DNA using the immunoSEQ Assay, a bias-controlled multiplex PCR. The authors processed their data as follows. Within the assay, amplification of reference gene primers was used to estimate how many nucleated cells each sample contained. To quantify the absolute abundance of each unique TCRbeta CDR3 rearrangement, sequence reads were collapsed and filtered. For each sample, productive Simpson clonality was calculated as the square root of Simpson's diversity index across productive rearrangements. Not all clones reach the TCRdb copy of this immuneACCESS table, which keeps in-frame sequences only. Checked studies attribute under half of the gap to unresolved V genes and leave the rest unexplained. The V and J calls and clone size come from that table; D and trimming were worked out from the DNA. This sample lists more than 95,000 clones; around nine tenths were detected once. The ten largest clones add up to about 1.2% of the sample.

Sequences were obtained from peripheral blood. This sequence uses TRBV19 and TRBJ1-2; 10 bases in between match TRBD1. The receptor was isolated from a woman of 80 years or more with acute or convalescent COVID-19. The encoded CDR3 is CASSWGTGDGYTF. The nucleotide sequence is given as TGTGCCAGTAGTTGGGGGACAGGGGATGGCTACACCTTC. Beyond the CDR3, the reference TRBV19 and TRBJ1-2 genes provide the residues; the full variable domain reads: DGGITQSPKYLFRKEGQNVTLSCEQNLNHDAMYWYRQDPGQGLRLIYYSQIVNDFQKGDIAEGYSVSREKKESFPLTVTSAQKNPTAFYLCASSWGTGDGYTFGSGTRLTVV.